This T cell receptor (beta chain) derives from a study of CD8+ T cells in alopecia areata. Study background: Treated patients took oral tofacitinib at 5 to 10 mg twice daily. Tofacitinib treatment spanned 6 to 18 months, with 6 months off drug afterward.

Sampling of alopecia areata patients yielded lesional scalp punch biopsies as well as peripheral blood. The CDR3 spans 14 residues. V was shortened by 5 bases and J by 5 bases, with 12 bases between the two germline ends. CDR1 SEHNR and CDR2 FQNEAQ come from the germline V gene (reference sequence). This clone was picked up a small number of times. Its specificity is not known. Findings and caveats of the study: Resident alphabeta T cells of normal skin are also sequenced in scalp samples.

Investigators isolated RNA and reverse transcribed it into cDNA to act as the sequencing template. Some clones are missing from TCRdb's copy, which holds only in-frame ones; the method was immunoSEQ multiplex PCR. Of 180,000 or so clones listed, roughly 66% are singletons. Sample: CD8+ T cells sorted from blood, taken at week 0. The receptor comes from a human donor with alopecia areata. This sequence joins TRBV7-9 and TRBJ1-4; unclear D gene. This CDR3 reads CASSQYSNNEKLFF. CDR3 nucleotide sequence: TGTGCCAGCAGCCAATACAGCAACAATGAAAAACTGTTTTTT.